This is a list of T cell receptor beta chains from one sample in a study of T cells in Graves' hyperthyroidism and ophthalmopathy. Using its own MiXCR run on the multiplex PCR reads, TCRdb lists one record per CDR3 protein. Here the sample spans 400,000 to 550,000 distinct CDR3 sequences, roughly 25% being singletons. The sample was blood. These receptor sequences come from a woman aged 30 to 39 with Graves' ophthalmopathy. CDR3s include the opening cysteine and the closing phenylalanine or tryptophan. A D gene is named only where the DNA matches it firmly. The size of a clone is reported for some rows only, either as once, few or many, or as a class for expanded clones.

clone_size j_call d_call v_call cdr3_nt cdr3_aa
many TRBJ2-7 TRBD2 TRBV6-5 TGTGCCAGCAGACCGGGACTAGCGGCGGACGAGCAGTACTTC CASRPGLAADEQYF
few TRBJ1-3 . TRBV2 TGTGCCAGCAGCCCCCGGGACGGGAACTCTGGAAACACCATATATTTT CASSPRDGNSGNTIYF
. TRBJ1-2 . TRBV11-2 TGTGCCAGCAGCTTAGCACCGGACGGATATGGCTACACCTTC CASSLAPDGYGYTF
many TRBJ2-6 . TRBV12-3/TRBV12-4 TGTGCCAGCAGTTCTACACAGGGTCCCATCTCTGGGGCCAACGTCCTGACTTTC CASSSTQGPISGANVLTF
many TRBJ1-1 TRBD1 TRBV2 TGTGCCAGCAGTGAAGAAGGGGCAGGGGGCACTGAAGCTTTCTTT CASSEEGAGGTEAFF
. TRBJ2-5 TRBD2 TRBV5-1 TGCGCCAGCAGCGGTGGACTAGCGGGGGGGACCCAGTACTTC CASSGGLAGGTQYF
. TRBJ1-2 . TRBV6-1 TGTGCCAGCAGTGAAGAGGTCGCTAACTATGGCTACACCTTC CASSEEVANYGYTF
few TRBJ2-5 . TRBV28 TGTGCCAGCAGTATTACCGCCCCGGCGCAGACCCAGTACTTC CASSITAPAQTQYF
. TRBJ1-1 TRBD1 TRBV20-1 TGCAGTGCTACTCAAAACAGGGGCGAAGCTTTCTTT CSATQNRGEAFF
many TRBJ2-7 . TRBV27 TGTGCCAGCAGTTTCGGCGAGGGGGCCTACGAGCAGTACTTC CASSFGEGAYEQYF
many TRBJ2-5 . TRBV27 TGTGCCAGCTATCTCCTTGAGACCCAGTACTTC CASYLLETQYF
. TRBJ1-1 TRBD1 TRBV12-5 TGTGCTAGTGGTTTGGACCTCGGACAGGGCACTGAAGCTTTCTTT CASGLDLGQGTEAFF
many TRBJ1-2 . TRBV27 TGTGCCAGCAGCCACACGGGGTATGCTAACTATGGCTACACCTTC CASSHTGYANYGYTF
many TRBJ1-5 TRBD1 TRBV7-8 TGTGCCAGCAGCTTAGGAGACCGGGGCAGGGGGCCCAATCAGCCCCAGCATTTT CASSLGDRGRGPNQPQHF
many TRBJ2-7 TRBD1 TRBV2 TGTGCCAGCAGTGGGACAGGGAGTAGGGACGAGCAGTACTTC CASSGTGSRDEQYF
many TRBJ1-5 . TRBV6-8 TGTGCCATTTACCCGGGACACGGGGAGAGTTTGACCCAGCATTTT CAIYPGHGESLTQHF
. TRBJ1-5 . TRBV28 TGTGCCAGCAGTCCTAAGGGTGCGGGCAGTCAGCCCCAGCATTTT CASSPKGAGSQPQHF
few TRBJ1-2 . TRBV7-9 TGTGCCAGCAGCTTCTTCAGCAACTATGGCTACACCTTC CASSFFSNYGYTF
many TRBJ2-5 . TRBV7-2 TGTGCCAGCAGCTTCAGAGGGCGCCAAGAGACCCAGTACTTC CASSFRGRQETQYF
. TRBJ2-7 TRBD1 TRBV6-1 TGTGCCAGCGGGGGACAGTTAGAGTACGAGCAGTACTTC CASGGQLEYEQYF
many TRBJ2-5 . TRBV3-1 TGTGCCAGCAGCCCTCCTGGGGTGGAGACCCAGTACTTC CASSPPGVETQYF
. TRBJ2-7 . TRBV18 TGTGCCAGCTCACCAAAAGGTGTCATGGACGTCTACGATCAGTACTTC CASSPKGVMDVYDQYF
. TRBJ1-2 . TRBV20-1 TGCAGTGCTAGGAACCCGGGCGAAGGCTACACCTTC CSARNPGEGYTF
once TRBJ1-2 . TRBV20-1 TGCAGCATTTACGAAAGCTATGGCTACACCTTC CSIYESYGYTF
. TRBJ2-6 . TRBV5-1 TGCGCCAGCAGCATTGGACGGAGTGGGGCCAACGTCCTGACTTTC CASSIGRSGANVLTF
once TRBJ2-5 . TRBV20-1 TGCAGTGCCAAAGATTGGCGGGATCAAGAGACCCAGTACTTC CSAKDWRDQETQYF
. TRBJ2-7 . TRBV9 TGTGCCAGCAGCGTCGGGACGTCGAGCTCCTACGAGCAGTACTTC CASSVGTSSSYEQYF
many TRBJ2-5 . TRBV9 TGTGCCAGCAGCGTGTGGATACATCCCCGAGAGACCCAGTACTTC CASSVWIHPRETQYF
many TRBJ2-7 . TRBV7-9 TGTGCCAGCAGCTTAGTCGGCAGGGGAGTAATCTACGAGCAGTACTTC CASSLVGRGVIYEQYF
. TRBJ2-7 TRBD1 TRBV6-2/TRBV6-3 TGTGCCAGCAGACCCGGACAGGGGTTGGCCTACGAGCAGTACTTC CASRPGQGLAYEQYF
. TRBJ2-7 . TRBV29-1 TGCAGCGTTGAAGACAGGGACGTCGACGAGCAGTACTTC CSVEDRDVDEQYF
few TRBJ2-5 TRBD1 TRBV12-5 TGTGCTAGTGGTTCCGGACAGGGTGGTGAGACCCAGTACTTC CASGSGQGGETQYF
. TRBJ2-5 . TRBV20-1 TGCAGTGCTAGACCCTTCCTTAGCGGGGAGCAGGGGGCCCAGTACTTC CSARPFLSGEQGAQYF
many TRBJ1-1 . TRBV20-1 TGCAGTGCCGGGGAGGGGAACACTGAAGCTTTCTTT CSAGEGNTEAFF
many TRBJ2-7 TRBD1 TRBV7-2 TGTGCCAGCAGCCGTGACAGGGGTTCGGTCGAGCAGTACTTC CASSRDRGSVEQYF
many TRBJ2-7 . TRBV29-1 TGCAGCGTTGAAAGGGGGACCAACGAGCAGTACTTC CSVERGTNEQYF
few TRBJ1-6 . TRBV6-1 TGTGCCAGCAGTCCACCGGAGATAGGAACCATTAATTCACCCCTCCACTTT CASSPPEIGTINSPLHF
many TRBJ1-5 . TRBV28 TGTGCCAGCAGTTTTAGATGGGAGAATCAGCCCCAGCATTTT CASSFRWENQPQHF
few TRBJ2-5 TRBD2 TRBV27 TGTGCCAGCAGTTCAGCGGGGGCGTACCAAGAGACCAAGTACTTC CASSSAGAYQETKYF
few TRBJ1-2 . TRBV29-1 TGCAGCGTTGGGAAGGAGAAGGGGAACTATGGCTACACCTTC CSVGKEKGNYGYTF
many TRBJ2-2 TRBD2 TRBV6-2/TRBV6-3 TGTGCCAGCAGTTACCCCGGACTAGCGGATAGCACCGGGGAGCTGTTTTTT CASSYPGLADSTGELFF
many TRBJ1-2 . TRBV18 TGTGCCAGCTCACTCATGACTGATAACTATGGCTACACCTTC CASSLMTDNYGYTF
. TRBJ1-1 . TRBV6-5 TGTGCCAGCAGTTACTCGACGGACACCACTGAAGCTTTCTTT CASSYSTDTTEAFF
. TRBJ1-1 . TRBV27 TGTGCCAGCAGTTTATTGGGGGGGGCAAACACTGAAGCTTTCTTT CASSLLGGANTEAFF
few TRBJ1-1 TRBD1 TRBV6-1 TGTGCCAGCAGTGAAGCGGGACAGGGGGCGCATCCTGAAGCTTTCTTT CASSEAGQGAHPEAFF
. TRBJ2-7 TRBD2 TRBV28 TGTGCCAGCAGTTCCAATAACCCCCGGCGGGGGGGGGAGCAGTACTTC CASSSNNPRRGGEQYF
. TRBJ1-1 . TRBV13 TGTGCCAGCAGCTTAAGGGGCAAGCTTAACACTGAAGCTTTCTTT CASSLRGKLNTEAFF
many TRBJ2-5 TRBD2 TRBV4-1 TGCGCCAGCAGCTTTACTAGCGGACCGGTACAAGAGACCCAGTACTTC CASSFTSGPVQETQYF
. TRBJ1-1 . TRBV18 TGTGCCAGCTCACCACGTGGCAGCCCGATGAACACTGAAGCTTTCTTT CASSPRGSPMNTEAFF
. TRBJ2-2 TRBD1 TRBV5-4 TGTGCCAGCAGCGTACCGGGACAGGGTCCCACCGGGGAGCTGTTTTTT CASSVPGQGPTGELFF
. TRBJ2-2 . TRBV29-1 TGCAGCGTTGCGACGGGAGCGAACACCGGGGAGCTGTTTTTT CSVATGANTGELFF
many TRBJ2-7 . TRBV11-2 TGTGCCAGCAGCCTGGACTGGATCTCCTACGAGCAGTACTTC CASSLDWISYEQYF
many TRBJ1-1 . TRBV12-3/TRBV12-4 TGTGCCAGCCGTCGGCAGGGACCTGAAGCTTTCTTT CASRRQGPEAFF